These 24 T cell receptor beta chains originate from one sample sequenced in a study of OX40 agonist ivuxolimab in advanced cancers. The assay was immunoSEQ multiplex PCR, and TCRdb's table has in-frame clones only and misses some. The sample has around 60,000 clones, roughly 87% seen once. This specimen consisted of CD4+ or CD8+ T cells sorted from blood, obtained in a trial of the OX40 agonist ivuxolimab. All receptors derive from an adult with an advanced solid tumor such as melanoma, head and neck, liver or kidney cancer.

The rearrangement links TRBV15 to TRBJ2-5; perhaps TRBD1 as D (6 bases). In germline, CDR1 is LNHNV, CDR2 YYDKDF (reference sequence). Trimming removed 2 bases from V and 3 bases from J, with 7 bases in between. The CDR3 sequence is 13 residues long. The CDR3 here is CATSRRTEETQYF. The CDR3 DNA follows: TGTGCCACCAGCAGACGGACAGAAGAGACCCAGTACTTC.

This chain joins TRBV19 and TRBJ1-3; D unclear. V was cut by 6 bases and J by 0 bases, with 12 bases left in between. The germline gives CDR1 LNHDA, CDR2 SQIVND (reference sequence). The CDR3 runs to 15 residues. CDR3 region: CASRRTVSSGNTIYF. In nucleotides, the CDR3 is TGTGCCAGTAGAAGAACAGTTTCCTCTGGAAACACCATATATTTT.

The chain recombines TRBV11-2 with TRBJ2-7; the D gene is possibly TRBD1 (5 bases). Trimming shortened V by 4 bases and J by 4 bases, and 11 bases separated the two germline ends. The CDR3 has 13 amino acids. Germline lookup yields CDR1 SGHAT and CDR2 FQNNGV. The CDR3 spells CASSSLRVYEQYF. For the CDR3, the DNA is TGTGCCAGCAGCTCACTCAGGGTTTACGAGCAGTACTTC.

This clone has only one observation. V is TRBV28 and J is TRBJ2-1, with D maybe TRBD2 (6 bases). V lost 3 bases to trimming and J lost 8 bases, with 20 bases between them. The germline V gene has CDR1 MDHEN and CDR2 SYDVKM. This CDR3 contains 16 residues. CDR3 sequence: CASSLAAAGGNDEQFF. CDR3 coding DNA: TGTGCCAGCAGTTTGGCAGCCGCCGGAGGGAACGATGAGCAGTTCTTC. Combining the CDR3 with reference TRBV28 and TRBJ2-1 gives the whole variable domain DVKVTQSSRYLVKRTGEKVFLECVQDMDHENMFWYRQDPGLGLRLIYFSYDVKMKEKGDIPEGYSVSREKKERFSLILESASTNQTSMYLCASSLAAAGGNDEQFFGPGTRLTVL.

The chain is built from TRBV5-1 and TRBJ2-7; 7 positions agree with TRBD1. V was pared by 0 bases and J by 0 bases, with 3 bases of the junction left unmatched. The CDR3 has 15 amino acids. CDR1 is SGHRS, CDR2 YFSETQ, per germline. CDR3: CASSLVGGGSYEQYF. The CDR3 nucleotides are TGCGCCAGCAGCTTGGTAGGGGGCGGCTCCTACGAGCAGTACTTC.

This chain connects TRBV6-5 to TRBJ2-1; 7 bases fit TRBD2. Germline V CDR1 and CDR2: MNHEY, SVGAGI. The CDR3 totals 13 residues. The ends lost 4 bases at V and 10 bases at J; junction bases unmatched: 7. Here the CDR3 reads CASSFPGGYEQFF. The CDR3 region has the DNA TGTGCCAGCAGTTTCCCCGGGGGGTACGAGCAGTTCTTC.

The chain is built from TRBV30 and TRBJ1-5; no reliable D call. Between the trimmed V and J ends, which lost 1 base and 6 bases, there was a span of 13 bases. The CDR3 totals 14 residues. In germline, CDR1 is GTSNPN, CDR2 SVGIG (reference sequence). CDR3 region: CAWSAGSTGQPQHF. In DNA, the CDR3 is TGTGCCTGGAGTGCGGGCTCAACGGGTCAGCCCCAGCATTTT.

The CDR3, as DNA: TGTGCCAGCAGTTGGTCCGGAGCGGGCAATCAGCCCCAGCATTTT. As protein: CASSWSGAGNQPQHF. The chain employs TRBV28 and TRBJ1-5; no reliable D call. Trimming left V 4 bases short and J 2 bases short, with 12 bases between. The CDR3 totals 15 residues. Per the germline V gene, CDR1 is MDHEN and CDR2 is SYDVKM.

This rearrangement joins TRBV6-1 to TRBJ2-7; perhaps TRBD1 as D (6 bases). This CDR3 contains 12 residues. The germline V gene encodes CDR1 MNHNS and CDR2 SASEGT. V was trimmed by 6 bases and J by 2 bases, leaving 8 bases between them. CDR3 DNA sequence: TGTGCCAGCAGCGGGGACACCTACGAGCAGTACTTC. Protein sequence: CASSGDTYEQYF.

V and J are TRBV6-6 and TRBJ2-3; 10 nucleotides align to TRBD2. Trimming took 6 bases from V and 3 from J; bases not matched to a gene: 3. The CDR3 covers 14 residues. CDR1 is MNHNY, CDR2 SVGAGI, per germline (reference sequence). CDR3 sequence reads: CASRASGGTDTQYF. The CDR3 nucleotides read TGTGCCAGCAGGGCTAGCGGGGGTACAGATACGCAGTATTTT.

V gene TRBV6-1 combines with J gene TRBJ2-7, with a weak D call TRBD1 (6 bases). Trimming took off 8 bases at V and 5 bases at J, with 16 bases between the two ends. Per the germline V gene, CDR1 is MNHNS and CDR2 is SASEGT. The CDR3 extends over 13 amino acids. The CDR3 is CASGKQGSNEQYF. The CDR3 DNA follows: TGTGCCAGCGGTAAACAGGGAAGCAACGAGCAGTACTTC.

The chain links TRBV19 to TRBJ2-7, with unresolved D. Trimming stripped 1 base from V and 0 bases from J, with 7 bases between. The germline CDR1 and CDR2 sequences are LNHDA and SQIVND (reference sequence). This CDR3 has 14 residues. DNA of the CDR3: TGTGCCAGTAGTATAGGGGTCCTCTCCTACGAGCAGTACTTC. Translating gives CASSIGVLSYEQYF.

This chain links TRBV18 with TRBJ2-1, with 9 bases identical to TRBD1. V was pared by 4 bases and J by 0 bases, with 1 base of the junction left unmatched. Germline V gene data show CDR1 as KGHSH and CDR2 as LQKENI. This CDR3 has 15 amino acids. The CDR3: CASSLGQGSYNEQFF. CDR3 sequence (DNA): TGTGCCAGCTCACTGGGACAGGGCTCCTACAATGAGCAGTTCTTC. Filled out from reference TRBV18 and TRBJ2-1, the complete variable domain reads NAGVMQNPRHLVRRRGQEARLRCSPMKGHSHVYWYRQLPEEGLKFMVYLQKENIIDESGMPKERFSAEFPKEGPSILRIQQVVRGDSAAYFCASSLGQGSYNEQFFGPGTRLTVL.

This sequence joins TRBV6-1 and TRBJ1-3; the D is unclear. Trimming stripped 0 bases from V and 6 bases from J, with 9 bases between. The germline V gene encodes CDR1 MNHNS and CDR2 SASEGT. CDR3 length: 14 amino acids. CDR3 sequence reads: CASSEAWKENTIYF. CDR3 in DNA: TGTGCCAGCAGTGAAGCTTGGAAGGAAAACACCATATATTTT.

The chain joins TRBV7-9 to TRBJ2-7; weak D call: TRBD1 (6 bases). The CDR3 is made up of 14 amino acids. With 1 base removed from V and 3 bases from J, the gap between germline ends came to 10 bases. CDR1 and CDR2 from the germline V gene are SEHNR and FQNEAQ (reference sequence). In DNA form, the CDR3 reads TGTGCCAGCAGCTTAGGGGACACCTTCTACGAGCAGTACTTC. Translating it yields CASSLGDTFYEQYF.

The chain links TRBV9 to TRBJ1-4, with D perhaps matching TRBD1 (6 bases). The CDR3 covers 15 residues. CDR1 is SGDLS, CDR2 YYNGEE, per germline. Between the trimmed V and J ends, which lost 0 bases and 4 bases, there was a span of 10 bases. The CDR3 region is CASSVEMGHNEKLFF. The CDR3, as DNA: TGTGCCAGCAGCGTAGAAATGGGACATAATGAAAAACTGTTTTTT.

This chain links TRBV27 with TRBJ1-3; tentatively, D is TRBD1 (6 bases). Trimming stripped 5 bases from V and 4 bases from J, with 15 bases between. Germline lookup yields CDR1 MNHEY and CDR2 SMNVEV (reference sequence). The CDR3 sequence is 15 residues long. CDR3 sequence reads: CASSTHGGAGNTIYF. The CDR3 nucleotides are TGTGCCAGCAGTACCCACGGGGGGGCCGGAAACACCATATATTTT.

J is TRBJ2-2 and V is TRBV18, with unresolved D. V lost 1 base, J lost 1 base, and 1 base lay in between. Looked up from germline, CDR1 is KGHSH and CDR2 is LQKENI. The CDR3 length is 13 residues. The CDR3 reads CASSPRNTGELFF. DNA of the CDR3: TGTGCCAGCTCACCACGGAACACCGGGGAGCTGTTTTTT.

This rearrangement joins TRBV27 to TRBJ2-7; D may be TRBD2 (5 bases). Germline CDR1 is MNHEY and CDR2 is SMNVEV (reference sequence). The V end was cut by 6 bases, the J end by 3 bases, with 15 bases between. The CDR3 loop spans 14 amino acids. The CDR3 DNA reads TGTGCCAGCAGCTCTCGTGTCGGGGTCTACGAGCAGTACTTC. It encodes CASSSRVGVYEQYF.

In this sample, this clone turned up once. The chain couples TRBV30 to TRBJ1-2; possible D gene TRBD1, 6 bases. Germline CDR1 is GTSNPN and CDR2 is SVGIG (reference sequence). This CDR3 is built from 12 residues. Deletions cut 7 bases from V and 8 bases from J, with 17 bases between. The CDR3 here is CASNGGFAGYTF. The CDR3 nucleotides read TGTGCCTCGAACGGGGGCTTCGCAGGCTACACCTTC.

The chain joins TRBV9 to TRBJ2-5; 7 bases line up with TRBD2. Trimming cost V 3 bases and J 0 bases; bases outside gene matches: 5. The V gene's germline CDR1 is SGDLS and CDR2 YYNGEE. This CDR3 region has 15 residues. Here the CDR3 reads CASSGRGGDQETQYF. DNA for the CDR3: TGTGCCAGCAGCGGACGTGGGGGGGACCAAGAGACCCAGTACTTC.

The chain links TRBV19 to TRBJ2-1; TRBD1 agrees at 10 bases. CDR1 is LNHDA, CDR2 SQIVND, per germline (reference sequence). The CDR3 runs to 14 residues. With 5 bases clipped from V and 4 bases from J, the junction kept 2 bases outside the gene matches. CDR3 in DNA: TGTGCCAGTAGTTGGGGACAGGGGTACAATGAGCAGTTCTTC. It encodes CASSWGQGYNEQFF. Based on the CDR3 plus reference TRBV19 and TRBJ2-1, the full variable domain is DGGITQSPKYLFRKEGQNVTLSCEQNLNHDAMYWYRQDPGQGLRLIYYSQIVNDFQKGDIAEGYSVSREKKESFPLTVTSAQKNPTAFYLCASSWGQGYNEQFFGPGTRLTVL.

This clone was seen a single time. The CDR3 DNA sequence: TGTGCCAGCAGTGAATTCTGGGGGAAGGGGAACACTGAAGCTTTCTTT. Its protein is CASSEFWGKGNTEAFF. The genes are TRBV6-1 and TRBJ1-1, with a tentative D call TRBD1 (5 bases). CDR3 size: 16 residues. Germline CDR1 is MNHNS and CDR2 is SASEGT. The V end lost 2 bases, the J end lost 1 base, and 14 bases lay between the germline ends.

The chain uses TRBV29-1 and TRBJ2-7; D is unclear. The CDR3 contains 11 residues. The germline V and J ends were trimmed by 2 bases and 3 bases, with 5 bases remaining between them. Germline lookup yields CDR1 SQVTM and CDR2 ANQGSEA. The CDR3 coding sequence is TGCAGCGTTGAATCGTACTACGAGCAGTACTTC. Amino acid sequence: CSVESYYEQYF.